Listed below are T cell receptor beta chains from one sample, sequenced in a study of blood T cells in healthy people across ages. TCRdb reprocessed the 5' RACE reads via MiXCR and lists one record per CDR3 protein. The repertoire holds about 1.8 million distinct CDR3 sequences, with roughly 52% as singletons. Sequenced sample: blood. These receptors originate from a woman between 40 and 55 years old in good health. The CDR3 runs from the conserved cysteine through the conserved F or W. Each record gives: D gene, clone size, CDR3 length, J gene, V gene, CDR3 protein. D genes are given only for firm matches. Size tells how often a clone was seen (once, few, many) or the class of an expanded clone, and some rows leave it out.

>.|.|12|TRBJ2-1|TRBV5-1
CASSLTSLEQFF
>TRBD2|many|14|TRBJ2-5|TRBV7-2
CASRISGGQETQYF
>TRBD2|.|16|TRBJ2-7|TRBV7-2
CASRRPLAGLYNEQYF
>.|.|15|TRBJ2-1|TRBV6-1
CASRPQGGLNNEQFF
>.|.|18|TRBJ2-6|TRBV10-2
CASSDRVLAGTGANVLTF
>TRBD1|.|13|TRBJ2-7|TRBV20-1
CSAIDRASYERYF
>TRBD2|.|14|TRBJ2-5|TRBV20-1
CSAEKASGQETQYF
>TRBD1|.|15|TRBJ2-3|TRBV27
CASSWDREGTDTQYF
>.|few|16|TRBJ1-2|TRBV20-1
CSARSGWLQVNYGYTF
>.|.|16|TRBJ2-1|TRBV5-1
CASSEAPSSSYNEQFF
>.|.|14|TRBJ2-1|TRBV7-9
CASSLVPLYDEQFF
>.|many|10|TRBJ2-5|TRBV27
CATNQETQYF
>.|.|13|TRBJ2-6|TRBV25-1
CASMSSGANVLTF
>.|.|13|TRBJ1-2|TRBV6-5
CASSYLGAQGYTF
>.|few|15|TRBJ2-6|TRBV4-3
CASSQVSGAANVLTF
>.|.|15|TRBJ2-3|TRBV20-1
CSARKGGGPTDTQYF
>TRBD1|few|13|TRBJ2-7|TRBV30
CAWSEQGDYEQYF
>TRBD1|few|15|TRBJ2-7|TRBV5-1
CASSVAGTAYDEQYF
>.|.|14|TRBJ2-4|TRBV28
CASSLVAPKNIQYF
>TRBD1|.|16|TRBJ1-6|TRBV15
CATSRHRDRDNSPLHF
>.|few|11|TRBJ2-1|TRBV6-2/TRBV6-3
CASSYGSTQFF
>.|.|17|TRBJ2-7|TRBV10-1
CASSGIPGSASSYEQYF
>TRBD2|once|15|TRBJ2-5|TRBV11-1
CASSPGGSLYNEQYF
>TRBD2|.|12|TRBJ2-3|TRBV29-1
CSVAGVQDTQYF
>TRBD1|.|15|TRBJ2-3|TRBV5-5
CASSSGQGYKDTQYF
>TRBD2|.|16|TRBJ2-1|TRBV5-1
CASSSLVAGGPSEQFF
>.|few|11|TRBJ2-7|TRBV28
CASTLTGVVYF
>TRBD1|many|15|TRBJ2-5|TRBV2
CASRKRTGAQETQYF
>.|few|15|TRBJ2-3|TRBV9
CASSWRTSGTDTQYF